This entry lists 9 T cell receptor beta chains sequenced from one sample in a study of cytomegalovirus exposure and HLA in healthy donors. The PCR was carried out with 60 Vbeta primers and 13 Jbeta primers. Produced via immunoSEQ multiplex PCR; TCRdb's table is partial and in-frame only. The table shows roughly 140,000 clones, with 76% occurring only once. The sample consisted of PBMCs. These receptors came from a woman between 35 and 50 years old in good health and CMV-seronegative.

This chain joins TRBV6-5 and TRBJ1-1, with D hard to call. V was trimmed by 0 bases and J by 5 bases, leaving 13 bases between them. This CDR3 comprises 15 residues. Germline-derived CDR1 and CDR2 are MNHEY and SVGAGI. The CDR3 loop reads CASSYSGPGKTEAFF. The CDR3 nucleotides read TGTGCCAGCAGTTACTCAGGCCCGGGGAAGACTGAAGCTTTCTTT.

The chain uses TRBV28 and TRBJ1-1; D is uncertain. This CDR3 region has 14 residues. Looked up from germline, CDR1 is MDHEN and CDR2 is SYDVKM. V was pared by 7 bases and J by 3 bases, with 15 bases between. The CDR3 bases are TGTGCCAGCACCTCCTCGGGTAGGCACACTGAAGCTTTCTTT. It codes for CASTSSGRHTEAFF.

The chain links TRBV2 to TRBJ2-7, with 10 bases aligning to TRBD1. Looked up from germline, CDR1 is SNHLY and CDR2 is FYNNEI. The CDR3 extends over 19 amino acids. J was trimmed by 2 bases and V by 4 bases; bases with no gene match: 17. In nucleotides, the CDR3 is TGTGCCAGCAGTGGATTAAAGATGACCGGGACAGGGGTGCCCTACGAGCAGTACTTC. Translated, it gives CASSGLKMTGTGVPYEQYF. The full variable domain, with the rest looked up from reference TRBV2 and TRBJ2-7, is EPEVTQTPSHQVTQMGQEVILRCVPISNHLYFYWYRQILGQKVEFLVSFYNNEISEKSEIFDDQFSVERPDGSNFTLKIRSTKLEDSAMYFCASSGLKMTGTGVPYEQYFGPGTRLTVT.

V is TRBV2 and J is TRBJ2-2; 9 nucleotides align to TRBD2. CDR1 SNHLY and CDR2 FYNNEI come from the germline V gene. The CDR3 spans 14 residues. Trimming took 6 bases from V and 5 from J; bases not matched to a gene: 4. The CDR3: CASRPAGGTGELFF. The CDR3 region has the DNA TGTGCCAGCAGGCCAGCGGGGGGAACCGGGGAGCTGTTTTTT.

The genes are TRBV29-1 and TRBJ1-1; possible D gene TRBD1, 6 bases. CDR3 length: 14 amino acids. Germline V lookup: CDR1 SQVTM, CDR2 ANQGSEA. V gave up 7 bases and J gave up 1 base, with 16 bases separating them. CDR3: CSARGGVANTEAFF. The DNA for the CDR3 is TGCAGCGCAAGGGGGGGGGTGGCGAACACTGAAGCTTTCTTT.

The chain links TRBV6-1 to TRBJ2-7, with a tentative D call TRBD2 (5 bases). The CDR3 is 14 amino acids. The germline gives CDR1 MNHNS, CDR2 SASEGT. Trimming shortened V by 0 bases and J by 1 base, and 7 bases separated the two germline ends. DNA for the CDR3: TGTGCCAGCAGTGAAGCAGGGAGATCCTACGAGCAGTACTTC. This codes for CASSEAGRSYEQYF.

The rearrangement uses TRBV6-1 and TRBJ1-6; 8 bases line up with TRBD1. The junction had 12 bases not matched to a gene; V was cut back by 4 bases and J by 7 bases. The CDR3 has 17 amino acids. Germline CDR1 MNHNS, CDR2 SASEGT. The DNA of the CDR3 is TGTGCCAGCAGTGCCGCGACCGGGCAGGGGGCCAATTCACCCCTCCACTTT. This gives the protein CASSAATGQGANSPLHF.

This clone was seen a handful of times. The V call is TRBV6-1, the J call TRBJ2-6; weak D call: TRBD2 (5 bases). Trimming shortened V by 8 bases and J by 2 bases, and 13 bases separated the two germline ends. In germline, CDR1 is MNHNS, CDR2 SASEGT. The CDR3 length is 15 residues. CDR3 sequence (DNA): TGTGCCAGCTCTTCATCCGGGGCTGGGGCCAACGTCCTGACTTTC. Protein product: CASSSSGAGANVLTF.

This sequence joins TRBV10-3 and TRBJ2-2; 7 nucleotides align to TRBD1. The CDR3 is 12 amino acids. CDR1 and CDR2 (germline): ENHRY, SYGVKD. Unmatched junction bases numbered 5, after V lost 10 bases and J lost 6 bases. CDR3 sequence (DNA): TGTGCCACTAAGCAGGGGGCCGGGGAGCTGTTTTTT. Protein sequence: CATKQGAGELFF.